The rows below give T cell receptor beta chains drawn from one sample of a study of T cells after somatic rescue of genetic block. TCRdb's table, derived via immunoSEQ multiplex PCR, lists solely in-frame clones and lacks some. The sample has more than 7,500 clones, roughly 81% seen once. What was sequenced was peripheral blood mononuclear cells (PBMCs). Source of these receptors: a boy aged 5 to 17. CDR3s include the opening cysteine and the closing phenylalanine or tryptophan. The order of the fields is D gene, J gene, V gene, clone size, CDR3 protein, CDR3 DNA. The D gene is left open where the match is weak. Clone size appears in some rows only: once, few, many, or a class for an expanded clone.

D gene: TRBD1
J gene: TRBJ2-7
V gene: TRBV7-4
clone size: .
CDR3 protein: CASSLGQGDQRISYEQYF
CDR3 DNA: TGTGCCAGCAGCTTAGGACAGGGGGACCAGCGGATTTCCTACGAGCAGTACTTC

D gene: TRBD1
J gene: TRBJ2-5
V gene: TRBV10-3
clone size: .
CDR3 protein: CAISGTGGQETQYF
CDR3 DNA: TGTGCCATCAGTGGGACAGGAGGACAAGAGACCCAGTACTTC

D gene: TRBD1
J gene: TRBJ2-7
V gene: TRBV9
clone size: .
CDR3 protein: CASSGTGGGEQYF
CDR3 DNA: TGTGCCAGCAGCGGCACAGGGGGTGGGGAGCAGTACTTC

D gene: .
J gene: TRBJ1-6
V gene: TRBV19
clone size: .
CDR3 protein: CASSMGRDYNSPLHF
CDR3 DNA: TGTGCCAGTAGTATGGGCAGGGACTATAATTCACCCCTCCACTTT

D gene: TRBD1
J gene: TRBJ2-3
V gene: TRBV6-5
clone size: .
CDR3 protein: CASTNRGGTDTQYF
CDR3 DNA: TGTGCCAGCACCAACAGGGGGGGCACAGATACGCAGTATTTT

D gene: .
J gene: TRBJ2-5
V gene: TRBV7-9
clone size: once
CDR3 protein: CASSPQGVQETQYF
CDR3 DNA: TGTGCCAGCAGCCCACAGGGAGTCCAAGAGACCCAGTACTTC

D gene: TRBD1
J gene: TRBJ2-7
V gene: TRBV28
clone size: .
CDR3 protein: CASSLFGQGASYEQYF
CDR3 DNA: TGTGCCAGCAGTTTATTTGGACAGGGGGCCTCCTACGAGCAGTACTTC

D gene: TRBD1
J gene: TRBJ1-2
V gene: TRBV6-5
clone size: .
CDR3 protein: CASSSPPGGRNGYTF
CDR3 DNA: TGTGCCAGCAGTTCCCCCCCAGGGGGAAGGAATGGCTACACCTTC

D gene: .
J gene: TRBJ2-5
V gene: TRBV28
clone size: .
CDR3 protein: CASSPTFWETQYF
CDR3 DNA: TGTGCCAGCAGTCCGACCTTCTGGGAGACCCAGTACTTC

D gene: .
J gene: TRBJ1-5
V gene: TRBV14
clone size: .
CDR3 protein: CASSLPGTYNQPQHF
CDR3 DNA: TGTGCCAGCAGCCTTCCCGGGACCTATAATCAGCCCCAGCATTTT

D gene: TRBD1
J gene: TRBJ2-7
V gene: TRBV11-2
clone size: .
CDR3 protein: CASSLSPRTGGFYEQYF
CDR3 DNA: TGTGCCAGCAGCTTAAGCCCCAGGACAGGGGGGTTCTACGAGCAGTACTTC

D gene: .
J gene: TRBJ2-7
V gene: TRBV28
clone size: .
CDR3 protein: CASGPPERSFYEQYF
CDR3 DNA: TGTGCCAGCGGCCCTCCCGAGCGGTCCTTCTACGAGCAGTACTTC

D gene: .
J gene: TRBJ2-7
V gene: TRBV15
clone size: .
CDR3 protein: CAVGRGSSYEQYF
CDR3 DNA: TGTGCCGTTGGGCGGGGAAGCTCCTACGAGCAGTACTTC